This TCR beta chain derives from a study of T cell responses to AZD1222 COVID-19 vaccine. Remarks on this clone: Its target is not known.

Losses at the gene ends were 3 bases for V and 6 bases for J; bases not matched to a gene: 11. The CDR3 contains 16 residues. The V gene's germline CDR1 is LNHDA and CDR2 SQIVND (reference sequence). Study-level findings and limits: Spike-specific TCRs gained breadth and depth after people received two AZD1222 doses.

Measured with immunoSEQ multiplex PCR; TCRdb has only the in-frame clones, and not every one. The repertoire has 100,000 to 150,000 clones, around 85% of them found once; the top ten carry roughly 4.4%. The receptor's source is an adult who received the AZD1222 COVID-19 vaccine. This chain uses TRBV19 with TRBJ1-5; 7 nucleotides align to TRBD1. Sequenced material: peripheral blood, taken 28 days after the second AZD1222 dose. The CDR3 loop reads CASSIWSGGLVQPQHF. The CDR3 DNA is TGTGCCAGTAGTATTTGGTCAGGGGGTTTAGTTCAGCCCCAGCATTTT.